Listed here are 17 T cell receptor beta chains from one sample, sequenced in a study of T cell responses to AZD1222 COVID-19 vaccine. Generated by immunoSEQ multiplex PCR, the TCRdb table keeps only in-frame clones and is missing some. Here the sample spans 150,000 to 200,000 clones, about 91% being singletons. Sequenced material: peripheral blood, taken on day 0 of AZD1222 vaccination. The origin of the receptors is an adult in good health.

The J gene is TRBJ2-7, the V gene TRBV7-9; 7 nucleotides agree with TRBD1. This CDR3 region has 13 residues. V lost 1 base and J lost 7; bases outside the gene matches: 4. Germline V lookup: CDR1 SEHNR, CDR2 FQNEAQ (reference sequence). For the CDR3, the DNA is TGTGCCAGCAGCTTAGGTGGACAGGTGGAGCAGTACTTC. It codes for CASSLGGQVEQYF.

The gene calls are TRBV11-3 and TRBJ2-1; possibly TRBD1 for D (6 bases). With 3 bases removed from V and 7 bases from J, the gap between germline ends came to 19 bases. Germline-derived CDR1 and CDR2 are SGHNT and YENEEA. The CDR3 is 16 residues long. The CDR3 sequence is CASSFLQGLKWNEQFF. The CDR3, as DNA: TGTGCCAGCAGCTTCCTACAGGGTCTAAAGTGGAATGAGCAGTTCTTC.

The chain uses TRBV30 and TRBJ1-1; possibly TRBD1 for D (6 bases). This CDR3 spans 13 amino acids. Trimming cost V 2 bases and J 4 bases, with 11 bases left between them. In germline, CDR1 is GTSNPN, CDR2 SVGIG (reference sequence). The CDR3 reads CAWSRTVGTEAFF. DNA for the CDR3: TGTGCCTGGAGTCGGACAGTTGGCACTGAAGCTTTCTTT.

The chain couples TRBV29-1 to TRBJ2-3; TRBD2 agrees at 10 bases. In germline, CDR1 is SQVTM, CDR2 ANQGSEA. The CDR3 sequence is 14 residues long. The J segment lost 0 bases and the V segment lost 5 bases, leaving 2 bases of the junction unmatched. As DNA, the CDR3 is TGCAGCGTTAGAGCGGGGGGGAGCACAGATACGCAGTATTTT. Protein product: CSVRAGGSTDTQYF.

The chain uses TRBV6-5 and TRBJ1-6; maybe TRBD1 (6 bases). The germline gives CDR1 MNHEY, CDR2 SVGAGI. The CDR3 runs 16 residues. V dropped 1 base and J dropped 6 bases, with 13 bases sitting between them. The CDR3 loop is CASSYLGGYGNSPLHF. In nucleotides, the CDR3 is TGTGCCAGCAGTTACTTGGGGGGCTACGGTAATTCACCCCTCCACTTT.

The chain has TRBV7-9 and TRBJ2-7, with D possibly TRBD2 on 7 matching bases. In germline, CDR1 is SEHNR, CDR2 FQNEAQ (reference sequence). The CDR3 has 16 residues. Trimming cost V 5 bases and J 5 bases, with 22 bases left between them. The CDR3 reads CASSRGGASNRHEQYF. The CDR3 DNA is TGTGCCAGCAGCCGTGGGGGGGCGTCTAACCGCCACGAGCAGTACTTC.

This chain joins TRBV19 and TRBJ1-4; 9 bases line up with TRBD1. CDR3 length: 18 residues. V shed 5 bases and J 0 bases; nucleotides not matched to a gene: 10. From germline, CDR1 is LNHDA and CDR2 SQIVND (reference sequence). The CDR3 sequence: CASSVGQGLFATNEKLFF. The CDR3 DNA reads TGTGCCAGTAGTGTGGGACAGGGCCTATTTGCAACTAATGAAAAACTGTTTTTT.

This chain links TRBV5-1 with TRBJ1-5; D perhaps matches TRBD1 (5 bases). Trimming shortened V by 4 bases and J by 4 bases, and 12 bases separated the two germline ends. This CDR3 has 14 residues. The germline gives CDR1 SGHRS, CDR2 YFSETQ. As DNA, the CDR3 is TGCGCCAGCAGCCCTGTGGGGGGTAATCAGCCCCAGCATTTT. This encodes CASSPVGGNQPQHF.

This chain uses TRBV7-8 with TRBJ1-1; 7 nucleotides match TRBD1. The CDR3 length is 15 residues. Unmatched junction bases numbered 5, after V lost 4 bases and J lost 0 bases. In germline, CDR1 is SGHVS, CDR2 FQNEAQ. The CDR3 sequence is CASSSGGTVNTEAFF. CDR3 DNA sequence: TGTGCCAGCAGCTCAGGAGGGACAGTGAACACTGAAGCTTTCTTT.

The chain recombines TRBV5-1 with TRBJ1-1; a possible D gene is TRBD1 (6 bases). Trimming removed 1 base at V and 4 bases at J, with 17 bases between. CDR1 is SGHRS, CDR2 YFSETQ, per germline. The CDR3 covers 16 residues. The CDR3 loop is CASSLSQPGVSTEAFF. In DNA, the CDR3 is TGCGCCAGCAGCTTGTCGCAACCAGGGGTTAGCACTGAAGCTTTCTTT.

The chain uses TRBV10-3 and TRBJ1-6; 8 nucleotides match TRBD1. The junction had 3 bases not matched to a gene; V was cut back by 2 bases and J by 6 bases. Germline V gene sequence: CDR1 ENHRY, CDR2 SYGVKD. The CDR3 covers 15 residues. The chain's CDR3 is CAISEGQGGNSPLHF. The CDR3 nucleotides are TGTGCCATCAGTGAGGGACAGGGAGGTAATTCACCCCTCCACTTT.

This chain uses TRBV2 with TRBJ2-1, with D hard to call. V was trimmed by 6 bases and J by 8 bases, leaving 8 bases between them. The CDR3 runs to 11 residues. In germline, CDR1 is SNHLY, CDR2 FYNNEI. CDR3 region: CASRREHEQFF. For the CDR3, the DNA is TGTGCCAGCAGGAGAGAACATGAGCAGTTCTTC.

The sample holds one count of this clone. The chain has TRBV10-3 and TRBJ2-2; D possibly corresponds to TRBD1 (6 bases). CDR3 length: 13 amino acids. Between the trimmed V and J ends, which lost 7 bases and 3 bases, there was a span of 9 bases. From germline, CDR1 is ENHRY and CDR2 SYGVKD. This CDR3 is CAITRGDTGELFF. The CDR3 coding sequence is TGTGCCATCACCAGGGGCGACACCGGGGAGCTGTTTTTT.

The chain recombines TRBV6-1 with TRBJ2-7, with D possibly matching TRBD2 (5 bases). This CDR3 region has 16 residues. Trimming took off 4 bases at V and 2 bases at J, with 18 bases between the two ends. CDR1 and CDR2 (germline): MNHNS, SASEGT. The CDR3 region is CASSADGGSRPYEQYF. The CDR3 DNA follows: TGTGCCAGCAGTGCAGACGGCGGGTCACGCCCCTACGAGCAGTACTTC.

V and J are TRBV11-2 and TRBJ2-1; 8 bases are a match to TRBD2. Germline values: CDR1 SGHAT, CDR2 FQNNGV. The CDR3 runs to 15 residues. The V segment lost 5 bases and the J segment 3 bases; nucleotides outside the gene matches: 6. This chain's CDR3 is CASSTIAGSYNEQFF. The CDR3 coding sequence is TGTGCCAGCAGCACGATAGCGGGGAGCTACAATGAGCAGTTCTTC.

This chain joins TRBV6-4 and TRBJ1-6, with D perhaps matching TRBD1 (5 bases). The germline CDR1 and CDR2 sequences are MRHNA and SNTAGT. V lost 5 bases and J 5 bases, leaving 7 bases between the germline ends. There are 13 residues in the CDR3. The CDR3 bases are TGTGCCAGCAGTCAGGGTGATAATTCACCCCTCCACTTT. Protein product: CASSQGDNSPLHF.

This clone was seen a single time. CDR3 sequence: CASSSASAGTTDTQYF. CDR3 nucleotides: TGTGCCAGCAGCTCCGCAAGCGCGGGAACCACAGATACGCAGTATTTT. This rearrangement joins TRBV11-1 to TRBJ2-3, with D possibly TRBD2 on 6 matching bases. The CDR3 spans 16 residues. Trimming shortened V by 4 bases and J by 2 bases, and 16 bases separated the two germline ends. The germline gives CDR1 SGHAT, CDR2 FQDESV (reference sequence).